The T cell receptor beta chain under discussion was sequenced for a study of blood T cell repertoires in COVID-19. About the study: Acute and convalescent COVID-19 samples came from the United States, Italy and Spain. PBMCs, B-cell-depleted T cells, or T cells provided the cDNA or gDNA that made up the material.

Original processing notes: Nucleated cell counts were estimated from reference gene primer amplification. Measured with immunoSEQ multiplex PCR; TCRdb has only the in-frame clones, and not every one. V, J and clone size are taken as reported in that table, and D and trimming were inferred from the DNA itself. Among 130,000 or so clones listed, roughly 77% were seen once. Germline V gene sequence: CDR1 MNHEY, CDR2 SVGAGI. This CDR3 has 14 amino acids. V lost 6 bases and J lost 7; bases outside the gene matches: 10. V gene TRBV6-5 combines with J gene TRBJ1-1; the match to TRBD1 covers 8 bases. The clonotype comes from a man between 60 and 75 years old with active or convalescent COVID-19. Sequenced: peripheral blood. DNA for the CDR3: TGTGCCAGCAGGAGGGGACAGGTCGGGAGTGAAGCTTTCTTT. It is translated as CASRRGQVGSEAFF.